The 20 T cell receptor beta chains below come from one sample, sequenced in a study of T cells after yellow fever vaccination. TCRdb re-derived calls from the 5' RACE reads in MiXCR, one entry per CDR3 protein. The sample has about 320,000 distinct CDR3 sequences; around 4.5% are singletons. The sequencing here drew on PBMCs, taken 15 days after the yellow fever booster vaccination. The receptors here all came from a young man who received the YFV17D yellow fever vaccine.

The V call is TRBV18, the J call TRBJ1-1; 10 bases fit TRBD1. V gave up 4 bases and J gave up 3 bases; unmatched junction bases: 5. The CDR3 spans 15 residues. Germline values: CDR1 KGHSH, CDR2 LQKENI. The CDR3 DNA reads TGTGCCAGCTCACTACACGGGACAGGGGACACTGAAGCTTTCTTT. Translated, it gives CASSLHGTGDTEAFF.

In this sample, this clonotype turned up many times. This CDR3 is CAIRWTSGGQETQYF. As DNA, the CDR3 is TGTGCCATCAGATGGACTAGCGGGGGGCAAGAGACCCAGTACTTC. The chain uses TRBV10-3 and TRBJ2-5; 14 bases agree with TRBD2. CDR3 length: 15 residues. CDR1 is ENHRY, CDR2 SYGVKD, per germline. V dropped 6 bases and J dropped 2; count of bases not matched to a gene: 2.

This clonotype appeared many times. The chain joins TRBV4-3 to TRBJ2-2; D gene unclear. The CDR3 loop spans 14 amino acids. The V gene's germline CDR1 is LGHNA and CDR2 YSLEER. Deletions cut 4 bases from V and 4 bases from J, with 10 bases between. CDR3 coding DNA: TGCGCCAGCAGCCCAGCCACTCCCACCGGGGAGCTGTTTTTT. This codes for CASSPATPTGELFF.

This clonotype was seen a handful of times. The V gene is TRBV6-6, the J gene TRBJ1-4; unclear D gene. Per germline, CDR1 MNHNY and CDR2 SVGAGI (reference sequence). This CDR3 has 15 amino acids. The germline V and J ends were trimmed by 0 bases and 9 bases, with 14 bases remaining between them. The DNA of the CDR3 is TGTGCCAGCAGTTACTCGAGGGAGCGCGGGAAAAAACTGTTTTTT. Its protein product is CASSYSRERGKKLFF.

There are many counts of this clonotype. The rearrangement joins TRBV24-1 to TRBJ2-5, with 7 bases aligning to TRBD2. From germline, CDR1 is KGHDR and CDR2 SFDVKD. CDR3 length: 11 residues. V dropped 9 bases and J dropped 5; count of bases not matched to a gene: 2. The CDR3 reads CATGEGETQYF. CDR3 in DNA: TGTGCCACCGGGGAGGGTGAGACCCAGTACTTC.

This clonotype was counted many times. This chain joins TRBV18 and TRBJ2-1, with 7 bases that match TRBD2. The CDR3 has 14 residues. Germline assignment: CDR1 KGHSH and CDR2 LQKENI. The V and J ends lost 0 bases and 10 bases, in that order; junction bases with no gene match: 6. The CDR3 spells CASSPPASGGEQFF. The DNA of the CDR3 is TGTGCCAGCTCACCACCCGCTAGCGGAGGGGAGCAGTTCTTC.

This clonotype showed up many times. V gene TRBV5-1 combines with J gene TRBJ2-7; a possible D gene is TRBD2 (6 bases). This CDR3 is built from 14 residues. Trimming shortened V by 0 bases and J by 2 bases, and 9 bases separated the two germline ends. Looked up from germline, CDR1 is SGHRS and CDR2 is YFSETQ. Written as DNA, the CDR3 is TGCGCCAGCAGCTTGGTTAGCGGTACCTACGAGCAGTACTTC. This gives the protein CASSLVSGTYEQYF.

The chain joins TRBV5-1 to TRBJ2-2; unclear D gene. From germline, CDR1 is SGHRS and CDR2 YFSETQ. Trimming removed 4 bases from V and 0 bases from J, with 10 bases in between. The CDR3 is 15 residues long. The CDR3 nucleotides read TGCGCCAGCAGCATATTTGACACGAACACCGGGGAGCTGTTTTTT. Residues: CASSIFDTNTGELFF.

The genes are TRBV6-5 and TRBJ2-5; D is tentatively TRBD1 or TRBD2 (5 bases each). Germline values: CDR1 MNHEY, CDR2 SVGAGI. V dropped 2 bases and J dropped 5 bases, with 12 bases sitting between them. CDR3 length equals 14 residues. CDR3 bases: TGTGCCAGCAGTTACGGAGTCTGGGGGGAGACCCAGTACTTC. It translates to CASSYGVWGETQYF.

This clonotype came up many times. The CDR3: CASRPARTGYHEQFF. CDR3 sequence (DNA): TGTGCCAGCAGACCCGCCCGGACAGGGTATCATGAGCAGTTCTTC. The chain employs TRBV7-8 and TRBJ2-1; 8 bases align to TRBD1. The V and J ends lost 6 bases and 8 bases, in that order; junction bases with no gene match: 12. The CDR3 runs to 15 residues. Germline CDR1 SGHVS, CDR2 FQNEAQ.

There are many counts of this clonotype. The chain couples TRBV5-1 to TRBJ2-3; TRBD1 matches 7 bases. From germline, CDR1 is SGHRS and CDR2 YFSETQ. This CDR3 is built from 15 residues. The V and J ends lost 5 bases and 0 bases, in that order; junction bases with no gene match: 6. The CDR3 reads CASRPGQTSTDTQYF. DNA of the CDR3: TGCGCCAGCAGGCCGGGACAGACCAGCACAGATACGCAGTATTTT. Supplemented by reference TRBV5-1 and TRBJ2-3, the full variable domain reads KAGVTQTPRYLIKTRGQQVTLSCSPISGHRSVSWYQQTPGQGLQFLFEYFSETQRNKGNFPGRFSGRQFSNSRSEMNVSTLELGDSALYLCASRPGQTSTDTQYFGPGTRLTVL.

This clonotype was recorded a few times. For the CDR3, the DNA is TGTGCCAGCAGCTTACCCGGGACTAGCTCGGATACGCAGTATTTT. Protein: CASSLPGTSSDTQYF. The chain uses TRBV7-3 and TRBJ2-3; the match to TRBD2 covers 9 bases. CDR3 length: 15 amino acids. Trimming took 2 bases from V and 6 from J; bases not matched to a gene: 6. CDR1 is SGHTA, CDR2 FQGTGA, per germline.

This clonotype was seen many times. In DNA form, the CDR3 reads TGTGCCAGCAGCTTAGCGCCCAGGGCTGAAGCTTTCTTT. This gives the protein CASSLAPRAEAFF. The chain employs TRBV7-9 and TRBJ1-1; tentatively, D is TRBD1 (5 bases). V was trimmed by 0 bases and J by 6 bases, leaving 8 bases between them. CDR1 is SEHNR, CDR2 FQNEAQ, per germline (reference sequence). The CDR3 sequence is 13 residues long.

In its sample, this clonotype was seen a few times. The J gene is TRBJ2-3, the V gene TRBV7-9; tentatively, D is TRBD1 (6 bases). CDR1 and CDR2 from the germline V gene are SEHNR and FQNEAQ (reference sequence). With 8 bases removed from V and 1 base from J, the gap between germline ends came to 13 bases. The CDR3 has 14 residues. The CDR3 DNA sequence: TGTGCCAGCGCCGGGGCAGGGGGCACAGATACGCAGTATTTT. Amino acids: CASAGAGGTDTQYF.

This clonotype showed up just a few times. The V call is TRBV20-1, the J call TRBJ1-1; TRBD1 might be the D (6 bases). CDR1 and CDR2 from the germline V gene are DFQATT and SNEGSKA (reference sequence). This CDR3 is 13 amino acids long. Trimming took off 5 bases at V and 6 bases at J, with 16 bases between the two ends. The CDR3 protein is CSAQRTVGAEAFF. The CDR3 nucleotides read TGCAGTGCTCAACGGACAGTAGGGGCTGAAGCTTTCTTT.

This clonotype was recorded a few times. The rearrangement uses TRBV20-1 and TRBJ2-3; 8 nucleotides agree with TRBD2. Germline V lookup: CDR1 DFQATT, CDR2 SNEGSKA (reference sequence). There are 15 residues in the CDR3. J was trimmed by 3 bases and V by 2 bases; bases with no gene match: 7. This CDR3 is CSARKPGTRTDTQYF. Written as DNA, the CDR3 is TGCAGTGCTAGAAAACCCGGGACTAGGACAGATACGCAGTATTTT.

The chain combines TRBV6-2 or TRBV6-3 with TRBJ2-1; no definite D call. With 0 bases removed from V and 7 bases from J, the gap between germline ends came to 7 bases. Germline V lookup: CDR1 MNHEY, CDR2 SVGEGT. The length of the CDR3 is 13 residues. The CDR3 here is CASSYSSSNEQFF. For the CDR3, the DNA is TGTGCCAGCAGTTACTCGTCGTCGAATGAGCAGTTCTTC.

This clonotype was counted at least ten times. The chain has TRBV12-5 and TRBJ2-1; 8 nucleotides match TRBD2. The CDR3 is 18 amino acids. The J segment lost 0 bases and the V segment lost 0 bases, leaving 7 bases of the junction unmatched. The germline V gene has CDR1 LGHNT and CDR2 FRNRAP. CDR3 region: CASGLVHGGGPSYNEQFF. DNA for the CDR3: TGTGCTAGTGGTTTGGTACACGGCGGGGGGCCCTCCTACAATGAGCAGTTCTTC.

Written as DNA, the CDR3 is TGTGCCAGCAGCAATCCCACTAGCGGGGGAGAATACGAGCAGTACTTC. Translated: CASSNPTSGGEYEQYF. The V call is TRBV21-1, the J call TRBJ2-7; the DNA was not used to check the table's D call, TRBD2. TRBV21-1 is deemed a pseudogene. The CDR3 sequence is 16 residues long.

This clonotype appeared many times. The chain employs TRBV6-6 and TRBJ1-1; a possible D gene is TRBD1 (6 bases). V lost 0 bases, J lost 6 bases, and 14 bases lay in between. The CDR3 has 15 residues. Germline V lookup: CDR1 MNHNY, CDR2 SVGAGI (reference sequence). This CDR3 is CASSYSTGGAAEAFF. In nucleotides, the CDR3 is TGTGCCAGCAGTTACTCGACGGGGGGGGCCGCTGAAGCTTTCTTT.